This T cell receptor (beta chain) emerged from a study of CD8+ T cells in alopecia areata. RNA extraction and reverse transcription yielded cDNA as sequencing template. Produced via immunoSEQ multiplex PCR; TCRdb's table is partial and in-frame only. The sample includes around 150,000 clones, about 60% of them seen just once. The origin of this receptor is a human donor in good health. Sample: CD4+ T cells sorted from blood.

In DNA form, the CDR3 reads TGTGCCAGCAGTTTAGCAGGAAGCTCCTACGAGCAGTACTTC. Protein sequence: CASSLAGSSYEQYF. The rearrangement joins TRBV28 to TRBJ2-7; D is uncertain. V gave up 2 bases and J gave up 0 bases, with 8 bases separating them. The CDR3 spans 14 residues. Germline V CDR1 and CDR2: MDHEN, SYDVKM.